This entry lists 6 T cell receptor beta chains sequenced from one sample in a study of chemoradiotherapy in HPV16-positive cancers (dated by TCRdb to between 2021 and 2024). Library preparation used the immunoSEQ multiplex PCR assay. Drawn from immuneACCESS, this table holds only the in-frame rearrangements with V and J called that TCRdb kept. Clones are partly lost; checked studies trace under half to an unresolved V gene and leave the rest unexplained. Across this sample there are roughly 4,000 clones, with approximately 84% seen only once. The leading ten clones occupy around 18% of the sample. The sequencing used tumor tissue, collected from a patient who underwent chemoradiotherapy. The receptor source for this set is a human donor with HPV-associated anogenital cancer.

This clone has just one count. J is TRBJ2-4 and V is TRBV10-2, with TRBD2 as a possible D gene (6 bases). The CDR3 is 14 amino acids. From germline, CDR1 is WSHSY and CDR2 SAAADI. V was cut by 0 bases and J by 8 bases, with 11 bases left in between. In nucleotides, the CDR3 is TGCGCCAGCAGTGAGTCGGGAGCGGGTGACATTCAGTACTTC. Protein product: CASSESGAGDIQYF.

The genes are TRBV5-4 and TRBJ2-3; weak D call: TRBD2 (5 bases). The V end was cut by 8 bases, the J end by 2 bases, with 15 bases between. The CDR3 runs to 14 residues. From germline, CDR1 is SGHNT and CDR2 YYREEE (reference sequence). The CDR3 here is CASTASGTTDTQYF. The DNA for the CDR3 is TGTGCCAGTACGGCGAGCGGAACCACAGATACGCAGTATTTT.

CDR3 DNA: TGTGCCAGCAGCTTAGGATCCGGCACTGAAGCTTTCTTT. Translation gives CASSLGSGTEAFF. This chain connects TRBV11-2 to TRBJ1-1; D is uncertain. V lost 1 base to trimming and J lost 4 bases, with 7 bases between them. This CDR3 is built from 13 residues. CDR1 and CDR2 from the germline V gene are SGHAT and FQNNGV.

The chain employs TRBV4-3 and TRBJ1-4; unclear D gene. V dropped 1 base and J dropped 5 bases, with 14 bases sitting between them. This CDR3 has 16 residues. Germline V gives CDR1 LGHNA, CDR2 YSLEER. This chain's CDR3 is CASSQGLTGRNEKLFF. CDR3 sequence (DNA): TGCGCCAGCAGCCAAGGATTGACGGGTCGCAATGAAAAACTGTTTTTT.

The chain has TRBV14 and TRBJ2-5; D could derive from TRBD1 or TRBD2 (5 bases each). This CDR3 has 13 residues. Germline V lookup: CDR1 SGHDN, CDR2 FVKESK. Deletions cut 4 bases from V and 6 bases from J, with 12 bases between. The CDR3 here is CASSLWTGQTQYF. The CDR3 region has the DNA TGTGCCAGCAGCCTATGGACGGGACAGACCCAGTACTTC.

The CDR3 DNA is TGTGCCAGCAGCGCGACTTGGGGGAGTTCACCCCTCCACTTT. Encoded protein: CASSATWGSSPLHF. This chain connects TRBV9 to TRBJ1-6; possibly TRBD1 for D (5 bases). The CDR3 extends over 14 amino acids. Trimming shortened V by 3 bases and J by 9 bases, and 13 bases separated the two germline ends. Germline CDR1 and CDR2: SGDLS and YYNGEE.